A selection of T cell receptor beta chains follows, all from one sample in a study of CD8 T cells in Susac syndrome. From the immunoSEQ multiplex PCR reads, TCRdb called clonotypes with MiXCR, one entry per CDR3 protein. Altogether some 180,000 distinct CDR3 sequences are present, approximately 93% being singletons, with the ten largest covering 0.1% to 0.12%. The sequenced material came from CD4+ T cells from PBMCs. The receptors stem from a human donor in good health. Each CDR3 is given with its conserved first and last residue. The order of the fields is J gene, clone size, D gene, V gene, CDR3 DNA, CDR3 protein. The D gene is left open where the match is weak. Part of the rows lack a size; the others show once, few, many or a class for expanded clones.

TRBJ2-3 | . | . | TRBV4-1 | TGCGCCTCACAGCGAGTGGGAGCAGATACGCAGTATTTT | CASQRVGADTQYF
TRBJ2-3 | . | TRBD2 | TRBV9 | TGTGCCAGCAGCCCGGGACTAGCGGGGGAAGGTACGCAGTATTTT | CASSPGLAGEGTQYF
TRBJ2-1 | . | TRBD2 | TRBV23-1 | TGCGCCAGCAGTCGGGGCGGGGGGGAGTACAATGAGCAGTTCTTC | CASSRGGGEYNEQFF
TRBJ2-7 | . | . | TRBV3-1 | TGTGCCAGCAGCCAAGACAGCGAGCAGTACTTC | CASSQDSEQYF
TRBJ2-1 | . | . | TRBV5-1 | TGCGCCAGCAGCTTGGCCGTAGGTGGTGGGCAGTTCTTC | CASSLAVGGGQFF
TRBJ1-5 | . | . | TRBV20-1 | TGCAGTGCTAGAGAGGCAGGCAGCAATCAGCCCCAGCATTTT | CSAREAGSNQPQHF
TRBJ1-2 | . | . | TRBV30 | TGTGCCTGGAGTTCCCTCTATGGCTACACCTTC | CAWSSLYGYTF
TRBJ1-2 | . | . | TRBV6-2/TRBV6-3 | TGTGCCAGCAGCCCACAGCGTGACTATGGCTACACCTTC | CASSPQRDYGYTF
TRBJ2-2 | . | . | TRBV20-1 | TGCAGTGCCCGACAGTACACCGGGGAGCTGTTTTTT | CSARQYTGELFF
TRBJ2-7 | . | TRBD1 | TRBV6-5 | TGTGCCAGCAGTTACTCTGGACAGGGCAACTACGAGCAGTACTTC | CASSYSGQGNYEQYF
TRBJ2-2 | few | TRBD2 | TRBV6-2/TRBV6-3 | TGTGCCAGCAGCTCCGGGAGGACAAACACCGGGGAGCTGTTTTTT | CASSSGRTNTGELFF
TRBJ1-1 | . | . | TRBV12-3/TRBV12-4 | TGTGCCAGCAGTCCTATACGGGCCACCACTGAAGTTTTCTTT | CASSPIRATTEVFF
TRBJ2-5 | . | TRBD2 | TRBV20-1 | TGCAGTGCTACTAGCGGGGGTGAGACCCAGTACTTC | CSATSGGETQYF
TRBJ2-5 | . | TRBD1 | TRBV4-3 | TGCGCCAGCAGCCGTGGACAGGGGTGGATAGAAGAGACCCAGTACTTC | CASSRGQGWIEETQYF
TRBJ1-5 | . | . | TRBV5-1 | TGCGCCAGCAGCCCTCGGGACGGTCAGCCCCAGCATTTT | CASSPRDGQPQHF
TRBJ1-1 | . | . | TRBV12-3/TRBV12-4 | TGTGCCAGCAGTCGAATCCCTTTATTGACAGTAATGAACACTGAAGCTTTCTTT | CASSRIPLLTVMNTEAFF
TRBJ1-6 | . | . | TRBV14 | TGTGCCAGTTCTGGACAGCTTAATTCACCCCTCCACTTT | CASSGQLNSPLHF
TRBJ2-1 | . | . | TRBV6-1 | TGTGCCAGCACCACGACTGTTGTGAATGAGCAGTTCTTC | CASTTTVVNEQFF
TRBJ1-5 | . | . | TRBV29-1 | TGCAGCGTTGTATTTGGGGGCCCCCAAGGACAGCCCCAGCATTTT | CSVVFGGPQGQPQHF
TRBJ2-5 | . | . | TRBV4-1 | TGCGCCAGCAGCCAAGGATCGACGGGGGAGTGGGAAGAGACCCAGTACTTC | CASSQGSTGEWEETQYF
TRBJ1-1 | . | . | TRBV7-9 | TGTGCCAGCAGCTTAGCGGGGGTCGGGATGAACACTGAAGCTTTCTTT | CASSLAGVGMNTEAFF
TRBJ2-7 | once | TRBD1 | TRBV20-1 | TGCAGTGCTCGGACAGGGGGTAGCTACGAGCAGTACTTC | CSARTGGSYEQYF
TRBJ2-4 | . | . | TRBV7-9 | TGTGCCAGCAGCCTTGGGTCGGCGGCCAAAAACATTCAGTACTTC | CASSLGSAAKNIQYF
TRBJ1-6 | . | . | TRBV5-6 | TGTGCCAGCAGCTTCCGGGGCCCTAATTCACCCCTCCACTTT | CASSFRGPNSPLHF
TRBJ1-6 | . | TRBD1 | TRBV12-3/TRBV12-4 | TGTGCCAGCAGTCCGCAGGGGGGGAATTCACCCCTCCACTTT | CASSPQGGNSPLHF
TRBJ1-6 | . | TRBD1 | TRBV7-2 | TGTGCCAGCAGCTTACAGGGACAGGGGACTTCACCCCTCCACTTT | CASSLQGQGTSPLHF
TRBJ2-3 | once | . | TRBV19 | TGTGCCAGTAGTACAACTAGCACAGATACGCAGTATTTT | CASSTTSTDTQYF
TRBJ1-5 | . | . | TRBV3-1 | TGTGCCAGCAGCCAAGTGGGTGGAGAGCAGCCCCAGCATTTT | CASSQVGGEQPQHF
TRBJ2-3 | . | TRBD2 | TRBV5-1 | TGCGCCAGCAGCTTGGCCCTGCTAGCGGGGGGGCCAGATACGCAGTATTTT | CASSLALLAGGPDTQYF
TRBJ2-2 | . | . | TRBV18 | TGTGCCAGCTCACAGGGACACCTAGGAAACACCGGGGAGCTGTTTTTT | CASSQGHLGNTGELFF
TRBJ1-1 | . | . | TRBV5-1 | TGCGCCAGCAGCTTTTTGGCAGGGGCAATCGGAGACACTGAAGCTTTCTTT | CASSFLAGAIGDTEAFF
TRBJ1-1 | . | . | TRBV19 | TGTGCCAGTAGTAGAGCTAGGGGTGAAGCTTTCTTT | CASSRARGEAFF
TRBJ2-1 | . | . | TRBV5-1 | TGCGCCAGCACCTCCGGGAACCTCAATGAGCAGTTCTTC | CASTSGNLNEQFF